The 2 T cell receptor beta chains in this list originate from one sample, sequenced in a study of T cell clonality in common variable immunodeficiency. The method was immunoSEQ multiplex PCR; TCRdb's version includes in-frame clones alone and lacks a portion of them. The profile covers about 34,000 clones, none occurring a single time. Points from the study as a whole: Common variable immunodeficiency TCR beta sequences reportedly had fewer deletions and N-nucleotide insertions.

The antigens these receptors bind are not known. Sequencing was done on a sample of peripheral blood mononuclear cells. The receptors shown here come from a human donor with common variable immunodeficiency.

This clone has a count of ten or more. From the germline J gene comes the end of the CDR3, since the read stops 3 residues before it. This chain links TRBV14 with TRBJ2-3; D call uncertain. The germline CDR1 and CDR2 sequences are SGHDN and FVKESK. Trimming stripped 2 bases from V and 4 bases from J, with 7 bases between. This CDR3 has 13 residues. The CDR3 loop is CASSQQLPDTQYF. CDR3 DNA, as far as it was read: TGTGCCAGCAGCCAACAACTTCCAGATACG.

Remarks on this clone: Sequencing ends 3 residues short of the CDR3 end; the germline J gene provides the rest. The J gene is TRBJ1-1, the V gene TRBV19; TRBD1 is a possible D gene (5 bases). The ends were cut back, 7 bases at V and 0 bases at J, with 12 bases in the middle. CDR1 is LNHDA and CDR2 is SQIVND in the germline V gene (reference sequence). This CDR3 comprises 14 residues. Here the CDR3 reads CASKPRQMNTEAFF. The CDR3 DNA, read in part, is TGTGCCAGTAAACCGCGACAGATGAACACTGAA.